This T cell receptor delta chain was sequenced in a study of Vδ1+ human thymocytes. Study-level findings and limits: Highly polyclonal TRG and TRD repertoires with Gaussian CDR3 length distributions appeared in thymus.

Germline V gives CDR1 TSWWSYY, CDR2 QGS. V gave up 3 bases and J gave up 0 bases; unmatched junction bases: 7. This CDR3 has 16 residues. Sequences come from RNA converted to cDNA by reverse transcription. Pooled V-gene forward primers with one constant-region reverse primer generated the CDR3 amplicons by multiplex PCR. TCRdb fed the multiplex PCR reads to CATT. Here the sample spans tens of thousands of delta-chain clones, less than 20% being singletons. The sample holds a few counts of this clone. What it binds is not known. V is TRDV1 and J is TRDJ1; 7 bases are shared with TRDD3. The TCR comes from a boy younger than two who had congenital heart surgery. The sample consisted of Vdelta1+ gamma-delta thymocytes from the thymus. Subset specified: FACS-sorted CD3+ TCRalphabeta- TCRVdelta1+ TCRVdelta2- thymocytes. The CDR3 spells CALGDAGGNYTDKLIF. In DNA, the CDR3 is TGTGCTCTTGGGGACGCTGGGGGGAACTACACCGATAAACTCATCTTT.